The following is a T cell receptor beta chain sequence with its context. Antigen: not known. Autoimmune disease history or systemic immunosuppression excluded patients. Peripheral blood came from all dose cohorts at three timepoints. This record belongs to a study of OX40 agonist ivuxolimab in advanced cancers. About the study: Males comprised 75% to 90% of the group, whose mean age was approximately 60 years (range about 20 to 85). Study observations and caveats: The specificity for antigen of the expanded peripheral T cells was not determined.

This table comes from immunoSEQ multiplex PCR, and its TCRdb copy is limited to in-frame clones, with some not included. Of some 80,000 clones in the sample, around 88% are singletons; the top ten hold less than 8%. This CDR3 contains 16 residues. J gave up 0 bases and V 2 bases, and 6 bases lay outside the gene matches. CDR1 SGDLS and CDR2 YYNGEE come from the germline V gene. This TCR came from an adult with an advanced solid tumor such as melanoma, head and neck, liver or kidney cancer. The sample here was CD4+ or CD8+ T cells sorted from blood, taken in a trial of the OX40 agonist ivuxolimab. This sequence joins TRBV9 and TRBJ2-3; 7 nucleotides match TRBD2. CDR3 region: CASSVRTRPSTDTQYF. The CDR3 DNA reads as TGTGCCAGCAGCGTGAGGACTAGACCTAGCACAGATACGCAGTATTTT.